The next 17 T cell receptor beta chains were all read from a single sample in a study of cytomegalovirus exposure and HLA in healthy donors. A multiplex PCR was run with 60 Vbeta primers and 13 Jbeta primers. TCRdb keeps only in-frame clones here, not all; method: immunoSEQ multiplex PCR. The repertoire holds 45,000 to 65,000 clones, with under 90% as singletons. Sequencing was carried out using PBMCs. The receptors shown here come from a woman between 18 and 29 years old in good health and CMV-seronegative.

This clone was seen a few times. The chain links TRBV28 to TRBJ1-2; tentative D call: TRBD1 (5 bases). CDR1 is MDHEN, CDR2 SYDVKM, per germline. The germline V and J ends were trimmed by 6 bases and 1 base, with 9 bases remaining between them. The CDR3 consists of 13 residues. CDR3 sequence reads: CASSPTVNYGYTF. The CDR3 coding sequence is TGTGCCAGCAGCCCGACAGTTAACTATGGCTACACCTTC.

This chain connects TRBV1 to TRBJ2-7; the D call TRBD2 from the table was never checked on the DNA. TRBV1 is assigned pseudogene status. CDR3 length: 19 amino acids. The CDR3 DNA reads as TGCACCAGCAGCCATCCGCAGACTAGTGGGAGGTACAACGAATACGAGCAGTACTTC. It is translated as CTSSHPQTSGRYNEYEQYF.

The chain recombines TRBV18 with TRBJ2-7; 10 positions match TRBD2. The CDR3 loop spans 14 amino acids. Germline assignment: CDR1 KGHSH and CDR2 LQKENI. Trimming at V came to 5 bases and at J to 1 base, leaving 2 bases not matched to a gene. The CDR3 nucleotides are TGTGCCAGCTCAAAGACTAGCGGGTCCTACGAGCAGTACTTC. This codes for CASSKTSGSYEQYF.

The chain recombines TRBV30 with TRBJ1-1; perhaps TRBD1 as D (6 bases). The CDR3 loop spans 13 amino acids. Germline CDR1 GTSNPN, CDR2 SVGIG (reference sequence). The V end was cut by 6 bases, the J end by 0 bases, with 11 bases between. In DNA, the CDR3 is TGTGCCTGCAAAGGACAGATGAACACTGAAGCTTTCTTT. This codes for CACKGQMNTEAFF.

This clone showed up just once. V gene TRBV6-1 combines with J gene TRBJ2-3, with D possibly TRBD2 on 6 matching bases. V lost 3 bases and J lost 3, with 19 bases in between. From germline, CDR1 is MNHNS and CDR2 SASEGT. The CDR3 length is 17 residues. CDR3 loop: CASSDYPPLAMTDTQYF. In DNA form, the CDR3 reads TGTGCCAGCAGTGATTATCCCCCCCTAGCGATGACAGATACGCAGTATTTT.

The J gene is TRBJ2-7, the V gene TRBV25-1; 13 bases align to TRBD2. CDR3 length: 15 amino acids. Unmatched junction bases numbered 7, after V lost 6 bases and J lost 5 bases. Germline assignment: CDR1 MGHDK and CDR2 SYGVNS. The CDR3 loop reads CASSRGTSGNNEQYF. The CDR3 nucleotides read TGTGCCAGCAGCCGCGGGACTAGCGGGAACAACGAGCAGTACTTC.

The V call is TRBV2, the J call TRBJ1-5, with a possible D match to TRBD1 (6 bases). The CDR3 length is 17 residues. Per germline, CDR1 SNHLY and CDR2 FYNNEI. Trimming took off 6 bases at V and 0 bases at J, with 18 bases between the two ends. The CDR3 DNA reads as TGTGCCAGCAGACCGGGACAACTAGGGGCTAGCAATCAGCCCCAGCATTTT. Its translation: CASRPGQLGASNQPQHF.

The sample holds one count of this clone. This chain uses TRBV27 with TRBJ2-3; perhaps TRBD1 as D (5 bases). V was pared by 5 bases and J by 6 bases, with 15 bases between. CDR1 is MNHEY and CDR2 is SMNVEV in the germline V gene (reference sequence). The CDR3 consists of 14 residues. Here the CDR3 reads CASSTRQGGDTQYF. The CDR3 region has the DNA TGTGCCAGCAGTACCCGCCAGGGTGGGGATACGCAGTATTTT.

For the CDR3, the DNA is TGTGCCAGCAGTGAGGGGGGAAGCTCCTACAATGAGCAGTTCTTC. It specifies CASSEGGSSYNEQFF. The genes are TRBV6-1 and TRBJ2-1, with a possible D match to TRBD2 (6 bases). CDR3 length equals 15 residues. The V and J ends lost 3 bases and 0 bases respectively, with 9 bases between them. CDR1 and CDR2 from the germline V gene are MNHNS and SASEGT.

The rearrangement joins TRBV13 to TRBJ2-7, with 10 bases matching TRBD2. V gave up 5 bases and J gave up 0 bases; unmatched junction bases: 10. CDR1 and CDR2 (germline): PRHDT, FYEKMQ (reference sequence). The CDR3 contains 17 residues. The CDR3, as DNA: TGTGCCAGCAGCCCACCGACTAGCGGGTACGCCTCCTACGAGCAGTACTTC. Its translation is CASSPPTSGYASYEQYF. Full variable domain (rest looked up from reference TRBV13 and TRBJ2-7): AAGVIQSPRHLIKEKRETATLKCYPIPRHDTVYWYQQGPGQDPQFLISFYEKMQSDKGSIPDRFSAQQFSDYHSELNMSSLELGDSALYFCASSPPTSGYASYEQYFGPGTRLTVT.

This chain links TRBV29-1 with TRBJ1-3; the match to TRBD1 covers 10 bases. CDR3 size: 18 residues. V dropped 1 base and J dropped 4; count of bases not matched to a gene: 13. Germline V gives CDR1 SQVTM, CDR2 ANQGSEA. CDR3 amino acids: CSVEVTPLDRGSGNTIYF. In nucleotides, the CDR3 is TGCAGCGTTGAAGTCACGCCGTTGGACAGGGGGAGCGGAAACACCATATATTTT.

V and J are TRBV28 and TRBJ1-5, with a possible D match to TRBD1 (5 bases). Per the germline V gene, CDR1 is MDHEN and CDR2 is SYDVKM. The CDR3 has 14 amino acids. V was shortened by 3 bases and J by 7 bases, with 13 bases between the two germline ends. The CDR3 sequence is CASSFGEGKQPQHF. The CDR3 DNA reads as TGTGCCAGCAGTTTCGGGGAGGGGAAACAGCCCCAGCATTTT.

The chain employs TRBV27 and TRBJ2-1; 7 bases agree with TRBD1. The V and J ends lost 2 bases and 3 bases, in that order; junction bases with no gene match: 13. This CDR3 spans 18 amino acids. Per the germline V gene, CDR1 is MNHEY and CDR2 is SMNVEV (reference sequence). CDR3 protein: CASSLKATGMKGYNEQFF. CDR3 coding DNA: TGTGCCAGCAGTTTAAAGGCGACAGGGATGAAAGGCTACAATGAGCAGTTCTTC.

The rearrangement links TRBV19 to TRBJ1-2; D gene ambiguous. With 7 bases removed from V and 5 bases from J, the gap between germline ends came to 14 bases. The germline V gene encodes CDR1 LNHDA and CDR2 SQIVND (reference sequence). There are 13 residues in the CDR3. This CDR3 reads CASTDIPPYGYTF. The DNA of the CDR3 is TGTGCCAGTACAGACATCCCCCCTTATGGCTACACCTTC.

The rearrangement joins TRBV10-2 to TRBJ2-2, with 7 bases that match TRBD1. Unmatched junction bases numbered 4, after V lost 2 bases and J lost 7 bases. The CDR3 is made up of 14 amino acids. Germline lookup yields CDR1 WSHSY and CDR2 SAAADI. CDR3 amino acids: CASSEGRGYGELFF. CDR3 sequence (DNA): TGCGCCAGCAGTGAGGGCAGGGGGTACGGGGAGCTGTTTTTT.

This clone came up once. V is TRBV6-4 and J is TRBJ2-2, with 8 positions matching TRBD1. The CDR3 has 16 residues. The germline V gene encodes CDR1 MRHNA and CDR2 SNTAGT. V was clipped by 7 bases and J by 2 bases; unmatched bases: 9. CDR3 bases: TGTGCCAGCAAACCTCCCGGGACAGGCAACACCGGGGAGCTGTTTTTT. Translated: CASKPPGTGNTGELFF.

This CDR3 reads CACTSAPGETQYF. The DNA of the CDR3 is TGTGCCTGTACTAGCGCGCCGGGGGAGACCCAGTACTTC. The J gene is TRBJ2-5, the V gene TRBV30, with 7 bases matching TRBD2. After removal of 6 bases from V and 5 bases from J, the junction contained 9 bases not matched to a gene. The CDR3 has 13 amino acids. Germline V CDR1 and CDR2: GTSNPN, SVGIG (reference sequence).